The 2 T cell receptor beta chains below all came from one sample that was sequenced in a study of T cell repertoires in cytomegalovirus infection (dated by TCRdb to the late 2010s). These TCRs are of unknown antigen specificity. The sample's treatment or condition, from its label and the paper: in vitro stimulation with specific CMV peptide epitopes to enrich CMV-specific T cells. The instrument was an Illumina HiSeq 1500. The public sequencing data were trimmed at Q25 with fastp and processed into clonotypes with MiXCR by TCRdb, which kept only in-frame beta chains. Rows are combined by CDR3 protein, so each entry shows the most common genes and DNA. Across this sample there are around 71,000 distinct CDR3 sequences, with about 40% seen only once. Of the sample, roughly 93% is held by the ten largest clones. This material consisted of CD8+ T cells from cultured PBMCs, taken from culture after CMV antigen stimulation. The receptor set was obtained from a human donor in good health (CMV status not recorded). Some clones in this sample may be carry-over from other donors' samples.

The J gene is TRBJ1-1, the V gene TRBV6-2 or TRBV6-3, with unresolved D. V shed 0 bases and J shed 3 bases, with 5 bases lying between them. Germline assignment: CDR1 MNHEY and CDR2 SVGEGT. The CDR3 consists of 13 residues. The CDR3 region is CASSYSRHTEAFF. In DNA form, the CDR3 reads TGTGCCAGCAGTTACTCGAGGCACACTGAAGCTTTCTTT.

This chain uses TRBV19 with TRBJ1-5, with D possibly being TRBD1 (6 bases). This CDR3 region has 16 residues. From germline, CDR1 is LNHDA and CDR2 SQIVND (reference sequence). The V end lost 0 bases, the J end lost 5 bases, and 14 bases lay between the germline ends. As DNA, the CDR3 is TGTGCCAGTAGTATAGAAGGCTACAGGGTGGATCAGCCCCAGCATTTT. Protein sequence: CASSIEGYRVDQPQHF.